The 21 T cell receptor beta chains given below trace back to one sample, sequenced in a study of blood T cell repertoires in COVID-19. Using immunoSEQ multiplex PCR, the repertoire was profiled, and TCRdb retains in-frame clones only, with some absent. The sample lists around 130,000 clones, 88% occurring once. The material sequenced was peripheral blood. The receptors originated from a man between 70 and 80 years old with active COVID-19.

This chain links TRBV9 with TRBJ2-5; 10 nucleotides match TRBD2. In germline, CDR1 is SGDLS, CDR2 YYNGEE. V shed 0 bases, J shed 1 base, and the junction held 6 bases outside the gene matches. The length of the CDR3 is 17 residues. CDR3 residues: CASSVGVAGGPQETQYF. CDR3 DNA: TGTGCCAGCAGCGTAGGGGTAGCGGGAGGCCCCCAAGAGACCCAGTACTTC.

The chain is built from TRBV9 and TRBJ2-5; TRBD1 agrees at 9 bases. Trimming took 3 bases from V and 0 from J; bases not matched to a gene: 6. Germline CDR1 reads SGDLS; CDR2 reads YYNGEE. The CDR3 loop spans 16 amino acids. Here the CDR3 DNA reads TGTGCCAGCAGCGGAGACAGGGGGTGGAACCAAGAGACCCAGTACTTC. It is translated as CASSGDRGWNQETQYF.

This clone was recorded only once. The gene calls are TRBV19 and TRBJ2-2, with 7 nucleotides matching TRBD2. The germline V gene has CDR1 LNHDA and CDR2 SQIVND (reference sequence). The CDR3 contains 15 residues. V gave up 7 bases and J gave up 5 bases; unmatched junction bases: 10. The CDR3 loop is CASKGRREYTGELFF. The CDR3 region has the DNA TGTGCCAGTAAGGGGAGGCGGGAGTATACCGGGGAGCTGTTTTTT.

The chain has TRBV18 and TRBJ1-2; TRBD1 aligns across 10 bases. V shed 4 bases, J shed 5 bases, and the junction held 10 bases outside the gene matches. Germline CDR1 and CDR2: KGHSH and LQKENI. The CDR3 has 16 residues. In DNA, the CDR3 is TGTGCCAGCTCACGGTTACGGGACAGGGGCGAGTATGGCTACACCTTC. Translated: CASSRLRDRGEYGYTF.

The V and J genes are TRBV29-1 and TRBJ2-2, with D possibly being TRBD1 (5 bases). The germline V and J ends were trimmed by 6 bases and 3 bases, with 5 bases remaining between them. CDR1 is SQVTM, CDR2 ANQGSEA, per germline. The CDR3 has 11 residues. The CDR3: CSVRDTGELFF. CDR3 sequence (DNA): TGCAGCGTCAGGGACACCGGGGAGCTGTTTTTT.

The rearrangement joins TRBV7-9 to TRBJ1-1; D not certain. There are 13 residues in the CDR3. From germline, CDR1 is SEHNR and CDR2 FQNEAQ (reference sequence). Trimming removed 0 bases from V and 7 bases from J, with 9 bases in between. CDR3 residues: CASSLAINLEAFF. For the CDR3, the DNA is TGTGCCAGCAGCTTAGCTATAAATCTTGAAGCTTTCTTT.

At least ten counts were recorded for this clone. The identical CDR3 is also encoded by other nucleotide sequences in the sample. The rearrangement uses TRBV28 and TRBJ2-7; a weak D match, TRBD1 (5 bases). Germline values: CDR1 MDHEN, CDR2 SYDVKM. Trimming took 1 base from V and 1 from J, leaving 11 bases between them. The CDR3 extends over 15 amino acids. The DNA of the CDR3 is TGTGCCAGCAGTTTATCAAGGACAAAGTCCTACGAGCAGTACTTC. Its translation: CASSLSRTKSYEQYF.

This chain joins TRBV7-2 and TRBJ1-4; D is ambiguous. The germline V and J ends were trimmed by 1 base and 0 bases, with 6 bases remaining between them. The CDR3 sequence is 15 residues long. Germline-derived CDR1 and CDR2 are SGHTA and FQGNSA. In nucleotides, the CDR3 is TGTGCCAGCAGCTTAGGGACTGCAACTAATGAAAAACTGTTTTTT. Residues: CASSLGTATNEKLFF.

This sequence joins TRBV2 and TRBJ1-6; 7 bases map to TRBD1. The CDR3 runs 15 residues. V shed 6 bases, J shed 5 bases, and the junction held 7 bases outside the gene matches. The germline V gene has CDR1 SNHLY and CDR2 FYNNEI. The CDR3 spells CASSPEQGNNSPLHF. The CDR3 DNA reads TGTGCCAGCAGCCCCGAACAGGGGAATAATTCACCCCTCCACTTT.

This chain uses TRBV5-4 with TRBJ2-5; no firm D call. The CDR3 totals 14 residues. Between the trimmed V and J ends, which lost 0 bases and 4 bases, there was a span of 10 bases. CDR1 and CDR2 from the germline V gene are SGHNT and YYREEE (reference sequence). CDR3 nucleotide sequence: TGTGCCAGCAGCTTGGTCACAGTCAGAGAGACCCAGTACTTC. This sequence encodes CASSLVTVRETQYF.

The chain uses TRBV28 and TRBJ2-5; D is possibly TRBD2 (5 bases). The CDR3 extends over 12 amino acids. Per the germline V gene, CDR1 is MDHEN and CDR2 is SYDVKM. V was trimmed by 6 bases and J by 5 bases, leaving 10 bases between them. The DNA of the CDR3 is TGTGCCAGCAGCCCCAGGAGGGAGACCCAGTACTTC. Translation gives CASSPRRETQYF.

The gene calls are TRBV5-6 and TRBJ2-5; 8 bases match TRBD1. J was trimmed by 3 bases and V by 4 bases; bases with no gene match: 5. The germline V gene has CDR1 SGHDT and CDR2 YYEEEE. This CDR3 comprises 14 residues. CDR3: CASSLRDRKETQYF. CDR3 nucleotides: TGTGCCAGCAGCCTGCGGGACAGGAAAGAGACCCAGTACTTC.

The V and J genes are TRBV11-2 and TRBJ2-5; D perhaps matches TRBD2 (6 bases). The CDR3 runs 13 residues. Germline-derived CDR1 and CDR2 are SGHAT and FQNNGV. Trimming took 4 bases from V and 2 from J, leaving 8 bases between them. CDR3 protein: CASSSLAQETQYF. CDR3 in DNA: TGTGCCAGCAGCTCCCTAGCGCAAGAGACCCAGTACTTC.

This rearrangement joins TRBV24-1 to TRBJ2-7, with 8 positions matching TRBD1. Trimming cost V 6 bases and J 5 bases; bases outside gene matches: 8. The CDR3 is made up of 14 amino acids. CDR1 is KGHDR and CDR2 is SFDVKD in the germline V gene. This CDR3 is CATSSAGGGNEQYF. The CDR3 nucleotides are TGTGCCACCAGTTCAGCAGGGGGCGGGAACGAGCAGTACTTC.

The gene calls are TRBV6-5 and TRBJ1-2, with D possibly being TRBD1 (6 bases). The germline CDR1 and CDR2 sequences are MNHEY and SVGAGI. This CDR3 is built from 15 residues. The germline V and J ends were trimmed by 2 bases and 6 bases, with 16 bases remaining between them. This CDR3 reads CASSYNTGREDGYTF. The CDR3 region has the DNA TGTGCCAGCAGTTACAACACAGGGCGAGAGGATGGCTACACCTTC.

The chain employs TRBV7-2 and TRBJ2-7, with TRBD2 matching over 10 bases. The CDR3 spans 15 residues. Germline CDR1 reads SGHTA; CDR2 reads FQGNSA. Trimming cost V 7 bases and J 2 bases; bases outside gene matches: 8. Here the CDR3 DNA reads TGTGCCAGCATGGAGACTAGCGGGTTGCCCTACGAGCAGTACTTC. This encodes CASMETSGLPYEQYF.

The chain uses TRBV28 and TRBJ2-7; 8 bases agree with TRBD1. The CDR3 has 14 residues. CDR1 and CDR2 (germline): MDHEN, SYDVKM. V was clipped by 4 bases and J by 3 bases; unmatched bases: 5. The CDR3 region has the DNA TGTGCCAGCAGTTCGCAGGGGGCTAGCTACGAGCAGTACTTC. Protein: CASSSQGASYEQYF.

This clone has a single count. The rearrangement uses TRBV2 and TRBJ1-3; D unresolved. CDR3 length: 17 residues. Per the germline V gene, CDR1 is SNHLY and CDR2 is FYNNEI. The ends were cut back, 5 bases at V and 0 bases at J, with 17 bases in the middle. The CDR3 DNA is TGTGCCAGCAGTCCTCGGGAAGGAGGCTACTCTGGAAACACCATATATTTT. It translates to CASSPREGGYSGNTIYF.

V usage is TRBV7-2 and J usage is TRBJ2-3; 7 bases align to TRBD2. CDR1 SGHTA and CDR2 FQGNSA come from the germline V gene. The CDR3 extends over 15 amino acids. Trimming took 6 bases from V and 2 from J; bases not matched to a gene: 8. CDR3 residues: CASRPTSAYTDTQYF. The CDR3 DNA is TGTGCCAGCAGGCCCACTAGCGCCTACACAGATACGCAGTATTTT.

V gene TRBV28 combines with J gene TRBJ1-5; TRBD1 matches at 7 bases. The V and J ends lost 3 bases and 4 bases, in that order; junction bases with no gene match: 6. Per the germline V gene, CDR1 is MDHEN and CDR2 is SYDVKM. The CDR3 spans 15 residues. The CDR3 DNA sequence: TGTGCCAGCAGTTTGCCACAGGGGCGGAATCAGCCCCAGCATTTT. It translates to CASSLPQGRNQPQHF.

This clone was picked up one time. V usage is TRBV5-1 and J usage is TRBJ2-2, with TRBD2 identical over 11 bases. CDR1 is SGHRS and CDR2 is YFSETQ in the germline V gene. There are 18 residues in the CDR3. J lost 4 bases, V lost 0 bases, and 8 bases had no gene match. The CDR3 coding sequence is TGCGCCAGCAGCTTGGAGGTCTGGCTAGCGGGAGGCACCGGGGAGCTGTTTTTT. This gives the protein CASSLEVWLAGGTGELFF.